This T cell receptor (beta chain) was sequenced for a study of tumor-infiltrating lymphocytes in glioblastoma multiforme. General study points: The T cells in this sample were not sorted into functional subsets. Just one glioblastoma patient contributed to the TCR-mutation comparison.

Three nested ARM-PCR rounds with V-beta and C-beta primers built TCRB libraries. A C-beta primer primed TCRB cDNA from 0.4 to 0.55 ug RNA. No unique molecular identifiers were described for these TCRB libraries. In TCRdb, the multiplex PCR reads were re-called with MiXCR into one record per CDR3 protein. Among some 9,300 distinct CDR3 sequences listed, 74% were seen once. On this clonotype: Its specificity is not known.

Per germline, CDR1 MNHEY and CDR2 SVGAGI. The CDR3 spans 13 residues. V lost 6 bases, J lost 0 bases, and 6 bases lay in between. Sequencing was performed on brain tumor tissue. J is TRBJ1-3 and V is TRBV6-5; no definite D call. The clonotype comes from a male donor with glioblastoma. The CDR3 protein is CASRSNSGNTIYF. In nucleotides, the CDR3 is TGTGCCAGCAGATCTAACTCTGGAAACACCATATATTTT.